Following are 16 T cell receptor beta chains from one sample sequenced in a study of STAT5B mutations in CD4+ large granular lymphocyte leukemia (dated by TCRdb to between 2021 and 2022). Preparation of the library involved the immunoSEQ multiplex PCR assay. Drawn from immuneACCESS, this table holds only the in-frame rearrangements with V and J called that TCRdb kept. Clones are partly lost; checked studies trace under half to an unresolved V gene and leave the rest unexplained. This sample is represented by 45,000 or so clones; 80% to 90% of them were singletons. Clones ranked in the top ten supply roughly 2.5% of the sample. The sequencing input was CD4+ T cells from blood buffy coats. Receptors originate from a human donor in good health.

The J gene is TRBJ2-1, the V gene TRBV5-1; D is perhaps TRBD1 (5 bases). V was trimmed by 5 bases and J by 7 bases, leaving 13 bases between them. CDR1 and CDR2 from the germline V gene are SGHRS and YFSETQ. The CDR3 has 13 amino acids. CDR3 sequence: CASRVSQANEQFF. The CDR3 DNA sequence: TGCGCCAGCAGGGTTTCACAGGCGAATGAGCAGTTCTTC.

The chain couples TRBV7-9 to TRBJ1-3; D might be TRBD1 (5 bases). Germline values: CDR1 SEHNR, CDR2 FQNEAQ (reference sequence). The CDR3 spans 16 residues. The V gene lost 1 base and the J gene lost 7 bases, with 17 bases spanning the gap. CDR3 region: CASSLVQGARGNTIYF. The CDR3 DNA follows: TGTGCCAGCAGCTTAGTTCAGGGAGCCCGCGGGAACACCATATATTTT.

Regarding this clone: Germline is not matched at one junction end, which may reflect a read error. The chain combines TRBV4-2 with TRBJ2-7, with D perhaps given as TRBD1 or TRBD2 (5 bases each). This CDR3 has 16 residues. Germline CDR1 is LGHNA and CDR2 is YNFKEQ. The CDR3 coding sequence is TGTGCCAGCAGCGAAGATTTGGGCCTAGCTGGGACGGGGCAGTACTTC. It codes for CASSEDLGLAGTGQYF.

The CDR3 here is CASRDREYSYEQYF. In DNA form, the CDR3 reads TGTGCCAGCAGGGACCGGGAGTACTCCTACGAGCAGTACTTC. The chain recombines TRBV28 with TRBJ2-7, with D tentatively TRBD2 (6 bases). This CDR3 contains 14 residues. CDR1 and CDR2 from the germline V gene are MDHEN and SYDVKM. V lost 6 bases and J 0 bases, leaving 12 bases between the germline ends.

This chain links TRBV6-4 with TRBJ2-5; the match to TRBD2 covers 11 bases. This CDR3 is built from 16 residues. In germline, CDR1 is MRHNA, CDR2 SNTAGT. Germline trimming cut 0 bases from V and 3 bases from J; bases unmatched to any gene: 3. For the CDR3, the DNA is TGTGCCAGCAGTGACTCCCGACTAGCGGGAAAAGAGACCCAGTACTTC. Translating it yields CASSDSRLAGKETQYF.

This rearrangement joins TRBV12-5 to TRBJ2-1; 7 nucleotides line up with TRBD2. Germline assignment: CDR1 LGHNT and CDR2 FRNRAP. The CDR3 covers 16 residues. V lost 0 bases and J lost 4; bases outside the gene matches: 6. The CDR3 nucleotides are TGTGCTAGTGGTTTGGTTACCGGGACTACTTACAATGAGCAGTTCTTC. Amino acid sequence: CASGLVTGTTYNEQFF.

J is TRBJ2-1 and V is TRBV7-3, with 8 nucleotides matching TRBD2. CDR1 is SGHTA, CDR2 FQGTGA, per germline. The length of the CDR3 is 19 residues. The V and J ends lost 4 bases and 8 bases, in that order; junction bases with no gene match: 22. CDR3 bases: TGTGCCAGCAGCTCATGGAGCGGGAGTTCTCCCACTCCGGCCGATGAGCAGTTCTTC. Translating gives CASSSWSGSSPTPADEQFF.

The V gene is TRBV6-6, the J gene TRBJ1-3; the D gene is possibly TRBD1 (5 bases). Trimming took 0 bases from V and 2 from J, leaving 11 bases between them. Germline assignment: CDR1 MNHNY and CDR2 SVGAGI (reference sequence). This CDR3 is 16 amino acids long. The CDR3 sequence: CASSYSPDMPGNTIYF. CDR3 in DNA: TGTGCCAGCAGTTACTCGCCGGACATGCCTGGAAACACCATATATTTT.

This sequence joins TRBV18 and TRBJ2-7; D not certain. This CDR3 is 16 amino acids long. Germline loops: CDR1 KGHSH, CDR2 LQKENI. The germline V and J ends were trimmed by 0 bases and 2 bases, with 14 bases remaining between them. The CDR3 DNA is TGTGCCAGCTCACCACCAAAATCCGGATTGGCCTACGAGCAGTACTTC. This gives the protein CASSPPKSGLAYEQYF.

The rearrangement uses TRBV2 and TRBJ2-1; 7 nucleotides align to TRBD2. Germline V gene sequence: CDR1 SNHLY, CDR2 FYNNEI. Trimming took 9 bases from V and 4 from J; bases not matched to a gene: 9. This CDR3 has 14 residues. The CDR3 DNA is TGTGCCAGTGGCGACAAGCGGGGTTACAATGAGCAGTTCTTC. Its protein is CASGDKRGYNEQFF.

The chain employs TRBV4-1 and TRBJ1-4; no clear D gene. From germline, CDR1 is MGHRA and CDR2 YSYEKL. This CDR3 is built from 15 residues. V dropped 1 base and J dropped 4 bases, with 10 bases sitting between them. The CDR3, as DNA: TGCGCCAGCAGCCAAGCGATGGTCCTTAATGAAAAACTGTTTTTT. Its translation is CASSQAMVLNEKLFF.

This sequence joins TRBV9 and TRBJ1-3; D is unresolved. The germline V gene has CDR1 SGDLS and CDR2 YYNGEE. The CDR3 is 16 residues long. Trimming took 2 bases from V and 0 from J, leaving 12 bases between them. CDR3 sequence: CASSVGRELSGNTIYF. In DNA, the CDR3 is TGTGCCAGCAGCGTTGGGCGGGAACTCTCTGGAAACACCATATATTTT.

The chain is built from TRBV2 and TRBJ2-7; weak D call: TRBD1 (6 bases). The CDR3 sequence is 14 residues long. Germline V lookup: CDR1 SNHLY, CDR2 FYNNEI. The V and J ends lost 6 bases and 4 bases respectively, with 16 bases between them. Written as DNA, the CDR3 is TGTGCCAGCAGGGCAAGGACAGATGGGTACGAGCAGTACTTC. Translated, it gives CASRARTDGYEQYF. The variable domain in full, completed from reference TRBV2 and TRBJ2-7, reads EPEVTQTPSHQVTQMGQEVILRCVPISNHLYFYWYRQILGQKVEFLVSFYNNEISEKSEIFDDQFSVERPDGSNFTLKIRSTKLEDSAMYFCASRARTDGYEQYFGPGTRLTVT.

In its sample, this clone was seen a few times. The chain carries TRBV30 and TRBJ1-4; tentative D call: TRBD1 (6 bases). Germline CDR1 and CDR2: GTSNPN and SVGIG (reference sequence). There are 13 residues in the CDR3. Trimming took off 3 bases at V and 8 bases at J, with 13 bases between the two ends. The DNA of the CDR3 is TGTGCCTGGAGCGGGGGGCTCTTGGAAAAACTGTTTTTT. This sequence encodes CAWSGGLLEKLFF. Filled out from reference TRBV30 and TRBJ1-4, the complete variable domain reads SQTIHQWPATLVQPVGSPLSLECTVEGTSNPNLYWYRQAAGRGLQLLFYSVGIGQISSEVPQNLSASRPQDRQFILSSKKLLLSDSGFYLCAWSGGLLEKLFFGSGTQLSVL.

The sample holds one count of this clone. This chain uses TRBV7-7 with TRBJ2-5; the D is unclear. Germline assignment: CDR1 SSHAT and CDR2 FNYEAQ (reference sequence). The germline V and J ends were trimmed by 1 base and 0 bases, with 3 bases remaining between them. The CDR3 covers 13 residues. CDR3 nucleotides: TGTGCCAGCAGCTTAGGACACCAAGAGACCCAGTACTTC. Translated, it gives CASSLGHQETQYF.

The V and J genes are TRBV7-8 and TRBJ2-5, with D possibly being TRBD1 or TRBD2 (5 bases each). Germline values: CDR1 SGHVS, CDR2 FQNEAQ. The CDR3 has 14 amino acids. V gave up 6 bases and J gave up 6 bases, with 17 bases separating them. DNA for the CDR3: TGTGCCAGCAGGACGATGGGGGAAGTAAAGACCCAGTACTTC. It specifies CASRTMGEVKTQYF. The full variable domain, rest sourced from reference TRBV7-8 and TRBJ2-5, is GAGVSQSPRYKVAKRGQDVALRCDPISGHVSLFWYQQALGQGPEFLTYFQNEAQLDKSGLPSDRFFAERPEGSVSTLKIQRTQQEDSAVYLCASRTMGEVKTQYFGPGTRLLVL.